These 10 T cell receptor beta chains came from one sample sequenced in a study of graft-versus-host responses after intestinal transplantation. No cognate antigen is known for these TCRs. The repertoire was sequenced with immunoSEQ multiplex PCR; TCRdb's copy has only in-frame clones and lacks some. Among 80,000 to 90,000 clones listed, roughly 90% were seen once. The starting material was unstimulated CD4+ T cells sorted from spleen or lymph node cells, obtained before intestinal transplant. These TCRs come from a human donor who received an intestinal transplant.

The chain uses TRBV18 and TRBJ1-2, with D unclear. Deletions cut 2 bases from V and 5 bases from J, with 21 bases between. The CDR3 covers 17 residues. Per germline, CDR1 KGHSH and CDR2 LQKENI. The CDR3 protein is CASSPNAGAGSLYGYTF. The DNA of the CDR3 is TGTGCCAGCTCACCAAACGCGGGTGCGGGGTCACTATATGGCTACACCTTC. Based on the CDR3 plus reference TRBV18 and TRBJ1-2, the full variable domain is NAGVMQNPRHLVRRRGQEARLRCSPMKGHSHVYWYRQLPEEGLKFMVYLQKENIIDESGMPKERFSAEFPKEGPSILRIQQVVRGDSAAYFCASSPNAGAGSLYGYTFGSGTRLTVV.

The rearrangement links TRBV27 to TRBJ1-2, with 7 bases fitting TRBD1. With 5 bases clipped from V and 8 bases from J, the junction kept 8 bases outside the gene matches. The germline V gene encodes CDR1 MNHEY and CDR2 SMNVEV (reference sequence). CDR3 length: 13 residues. DNA for the CDR3: TGTGCCAGCAGTCCCCTGACAGGGCAGGGCTACACCTTC. Translating gives CASSPLTGQGYTF.

V is TRBV19 and J is TRBJ2-2; TRBD2 matches 8 bases. Germline-derived CDR1 and CDR2 are LNHDA and SQIVND (reference sequence). The trim removed 6 bases at V and 2 bases at J, leaving 5 bases unmatched. This CDR3 comprises 15 residues. CDR3 bases: TGTGCCAGTAGGGGACTAGGGGGAAACACCGGGGAGCTGTTTTTT. Its translation: CASRGLGGNTGELFF.

V usage is TRBV5-1 and J usage is TRBJ2-2; 8 bases map to TRBD1. The CDR3 covers 14 residues. The V and J ends lost 7 bases and 4 bases, in that order; junction bases with no gene match: 6. CDR1 SGHRS and CDR2 YFSETQ come from the germline V gene. CDR3 in DNA: TGCGCCAGCGCAGGACAGGGTGGCACCGGGGAGCTGTTTTTT. It translates to CASAGQGGTGELFF.

V is TRBV5-1 and J is TRBJ2-3, with D perhaps TRBD1 (5 bases). The CDR3 consists of 14 residues. Trimming removed 9 bases from V and 2 bases from J, with 16 bases in between. Looked up from germline, CDR1 is SGHRS and CDR2 is YFSETQ. CDR3 residues: CATADTSTTDTQYF. CDR3 in DNA: TGCGCCACCGCGGACACCTCTACCACAGATACGCAGTATTTT.

As for this clone: The sample holds other DNA sequences that translate to the same CDR3. The V gene is TRBV5-1, the J gene TRBJ2-1; TRBD2 is a possible D gene (6 bases). The germline gives CDR1 SGHRS, CDR2 YFSETQ. The CDR3 extends over 14 amino acids. V lost 2 bases, J lost 0 bases, and 6 bases lay in between. CDR3 in DNA: TGCGCCAGCAGCTTACTAGCCTCCTACAATGAGCAGTTCTTC. Encoded protein: CASSLLASYNEQFF. The full variable domain, rest sourced from reference TRBV5-1 and TRBJ2-1, is KAGVTQTPRYLIKTRGQQVTLSCSPISGHRSVSWYQQTPGQGLQFLFEYFSETQRNKGNFPGRFSGRQFSNSRSEMNVSTLELGDSALYLCASSLLASYNEQFFGPGTRLTVL.

This chain joins TRBV25-1 and TRBJ1-2; the D gene is possibly TRBD1 (6 bases). V was clipped by 4 bases and J by 7 bases, with 25 bases between them. The CDR3 consists of 17 residues. Germline V gene lookup returns CDR1 MGHDK and CDR2 SYGVNS. CDR3 coding DNA: TGTGCCAGCAGTGCACAAAAAGACAGGAGACAACTATTTGGCTACACCTTC. This gives the protein CASSAQKDRRQLFGYTF.

V is TRBV6-1 and J is TRBJ1-2, with D perhaps matching TRBD1 (5 bases). The CDR3 loop spans 14 amino acids. Trimming took 2 bases from V and 5 from J, leaving 12 bases between them. The germline V gene encodes CDR1 MNHNS and CDR2 SASEGT. CDR3 nucleotides: TGTGCCAGCAGTGAATACGGGGGGACGTATGGCTACACCTTC. This sequence encodes CASSEYGGTYGYTF.

In its sample, this clone was seen once. The V gene is TRBV2, the J gene TRBJ2-7; 7 nucleotides line up with TRBD1. This CDR3 is built from 15 residues. The trim removed 6 bases at V and 3 bases at J, leaving 11 bases unmatched. Germline lookup yields CDR1 SNHLY and CDR2 FYNNEI. CDR3 coding DNA: TGTGCCAGCAGCCTCGGACAGGTCGGTCTCTACGAGCAGTACTTC. Translation gives CASSLGQVGLYEQYF. The complete variable domain, with remaining parts taken from reference TRBV2 and TRBJ2-7, reads EPEVTQTPSHQVTQMGQEVILRCVPISNHLYFYWYRQILGQKVEFLVSFYNNEISEKSEIFDDQFSVERPDGSNFTLKIRSTKLEDSAMYFCASSLGQVGLYEQYFGPGTRLTVT.

The count of this clone is one. The genes are TRBV10-2 and TRBJ1-5; D not certain. From germline, CDR1 is WSHSY and CDR2 SAAADI. V was trimmed by 8 bases and J by 2 bases, leaving 10 bases between them. This CDR3 contains 13 residues. The CDR3 reads CASRVGGNQPQHF. CDR3 nucleotides: TGCGCCAGCCGGGTCGGGGGCAATCAGCCCCAGCATTTT.